These T cell receptor beta chains were read from a single sample in a study of T cells in localized non-small cell lung cancer. Clones were read by immunoSEQ multiplex PCR, and TCRdb kept only the in-frame ones, dropping some. The table shows about 130,000 clones, with around 90% occurring only once. The starting material was peripheral blood, obtained before any cancer treatment. Receptors were obtained from a female donor aged 60 or older with stage I lung adenocarcinoma. The CDR3 runs from the conserved cysteine through the conserved F or W. D genes are given only for firm matches. The size field is filled for only some rows; it gives once, few, many or a size class.

J gene,D gene,clone size,V gene,CDR3 protein,CDR3 DNA
TRBJ1-5,.,.,TRBV6-5,CASSYSFLRNQPQHF,TGTGCCAGCAGTTACTCTTTCTTGAGGAATCAGCCCCAGCATTTT
TRBJ1-2,.,.,TRBV28,CASRNTGMNYGYTF,TGTGCCAGCAGAAATACAGGGATGAACTATGGCTACACCTTC
TRBJ2-1,.,.,TRBV27,CASSPTSYNEQFF,TGTGCCAGCAGTCCTACTAGTTACAATGAGCAGTTCTTC
TRBJ2-1,TRBD2,once,TRBV5-1,CASSLDNPGLAGNEQFF,TGCGCCAGCAGCTTGGATAACCCAGGACTAGCGGGTAATGAGCAGTTCTTC
TRBJ2-5,.,.,TRBV5-4,CASSPTPTLSETQYF,TGTGCCAGCAGCCCAACACCGACACTTTCGGAGACCCAGTACTTC
TRBJ2-3,.,.,TRBV28,CAGQTAGHTDTQYF,TGTGCCGGACAGACAGCCGGCCACACAGATACGCAGTATTTT
TRBJ2-3,.,.,TRBV2,CASTWGLAGTDTQYF,TGTGCCAGCACCTGGGGGCTAGCGGGCACAGATACGCAGTATTTT
TRBJ2-7,TRBD2,once,TRBV9,CASSVAGGREQYF,TGTGCCAGCAGCGTAGCGGGAGGGCGTGAGCAGTACTTC
TRBJ2-2,.,.,TRBV18,CASSPPPGAYTGELFF,TGTGCCAGCTCACCACCACCGGGGGCGTACACCGGGGAGCTGTTTTTT
TRBJ2-2,.,.,TRBV27,CASSLLGRVSGELFF,TGTGCCAGCAGTTTATTGGGTCGGGTGTCCGGGGAGCTGTTTTTT